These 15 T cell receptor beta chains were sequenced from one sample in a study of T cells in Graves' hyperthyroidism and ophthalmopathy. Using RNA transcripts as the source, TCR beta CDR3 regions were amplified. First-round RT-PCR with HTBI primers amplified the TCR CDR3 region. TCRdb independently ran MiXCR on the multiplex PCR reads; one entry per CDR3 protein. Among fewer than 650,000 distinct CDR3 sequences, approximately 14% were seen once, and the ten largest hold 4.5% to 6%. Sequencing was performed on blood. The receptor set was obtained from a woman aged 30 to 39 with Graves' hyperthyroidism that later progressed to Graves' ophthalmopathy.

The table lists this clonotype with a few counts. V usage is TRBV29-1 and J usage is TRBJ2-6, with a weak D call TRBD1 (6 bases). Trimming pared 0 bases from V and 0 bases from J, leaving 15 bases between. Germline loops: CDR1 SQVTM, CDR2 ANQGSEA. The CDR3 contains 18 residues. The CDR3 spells CSVEDRGHLGSGANVLTF. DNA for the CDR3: TGCAGCGTTGAAGATAGGGGACACCTAGGCTCTGGGGCCAACGTCCTGACTTTC.

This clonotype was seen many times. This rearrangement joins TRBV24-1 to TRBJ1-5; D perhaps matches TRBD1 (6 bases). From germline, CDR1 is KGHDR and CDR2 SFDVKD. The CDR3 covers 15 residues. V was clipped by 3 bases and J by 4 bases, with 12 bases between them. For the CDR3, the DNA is TGTGCCACCAGTGATCAACAGGGTGGAAATCAGCCCCAGCATTTT. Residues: CATSDQQGGNQPQHF.

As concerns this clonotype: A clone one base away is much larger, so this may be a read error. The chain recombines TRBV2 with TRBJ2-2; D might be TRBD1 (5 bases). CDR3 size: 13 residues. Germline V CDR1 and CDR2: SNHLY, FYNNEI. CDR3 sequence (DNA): TGTGCCAGCATCCAGGGAATCACCAGGGAGCTGTTTTTT. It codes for CASIQGITRELFF.

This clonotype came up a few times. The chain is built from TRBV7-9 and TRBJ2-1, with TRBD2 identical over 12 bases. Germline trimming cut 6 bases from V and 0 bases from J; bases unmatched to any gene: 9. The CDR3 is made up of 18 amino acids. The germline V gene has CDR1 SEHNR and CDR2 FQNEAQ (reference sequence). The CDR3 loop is CASSYIGTSGFSYNEQFF. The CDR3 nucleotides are TGTGCCAGCAGTTATATAGGGACTAGCGGGTTCTCCTACAATGAGCAGTTCTTC.

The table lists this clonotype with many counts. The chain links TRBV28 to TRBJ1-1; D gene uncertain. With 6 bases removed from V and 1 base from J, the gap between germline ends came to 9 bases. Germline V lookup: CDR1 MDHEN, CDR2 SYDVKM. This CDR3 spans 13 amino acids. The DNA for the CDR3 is TGTGCCAGCAGCTCATTCAGGAACACTGAAGCTTTCTTT. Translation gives CASSSFRNTEAFF.

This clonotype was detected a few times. The CDR3 is CASSPIPDREAFF. Here the CDR3 DNA reads TGTGCCAGCAGCCCAATACCGGACAGGGAAGCTTTCTTT. The chain has TRBV3-1 and TRBJ1-1; 7 bases are a match to TRBD1. CDR3 length: 13 residues. The V gene's germline CDR1 is LGHDT and CDR2 YNNKEL (reference sequence). The ends lost 4 bases at V and 8 bases at J; junction bases unmatched: 7.

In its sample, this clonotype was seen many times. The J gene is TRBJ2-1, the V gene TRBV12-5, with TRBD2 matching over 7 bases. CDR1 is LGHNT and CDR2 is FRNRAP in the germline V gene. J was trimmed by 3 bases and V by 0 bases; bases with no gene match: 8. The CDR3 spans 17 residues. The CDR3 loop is CASGLVPTSDSYNEQFF. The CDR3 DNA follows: TGTGCTAGTGGTTTGGTACCCACTAGCGATAGCTACAATGAGCAGTTCTTC. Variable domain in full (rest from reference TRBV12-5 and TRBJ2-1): DARVTQTPRHKVTEMGQEVTMRCQPILGHNTVFWYRQTMMQGLELLAYFRNRAPLDDSGMPKDRFSAEMPDATLATLKIQPSEPRDSAVYFCASGLVPTSDSYNEQFFGPGTRLTVL.

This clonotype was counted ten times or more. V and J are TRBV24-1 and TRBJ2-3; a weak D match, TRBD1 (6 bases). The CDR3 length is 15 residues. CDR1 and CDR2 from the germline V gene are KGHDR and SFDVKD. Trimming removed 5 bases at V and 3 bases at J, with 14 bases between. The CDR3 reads CATSVNPTGTDTQYF. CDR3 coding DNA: TGTGCCACCAGTGTCAACCCTACAGGGACAGATACGCAGTATTTT.

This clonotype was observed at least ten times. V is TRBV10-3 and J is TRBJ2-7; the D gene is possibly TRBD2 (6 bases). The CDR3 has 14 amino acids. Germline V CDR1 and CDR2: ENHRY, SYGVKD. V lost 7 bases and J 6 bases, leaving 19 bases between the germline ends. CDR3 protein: CAINQLEDGSEQYF. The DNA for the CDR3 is TGTGCCATCAACCAGTTAGAGGACGGGAGCGAGCAGTACTTC.

This CDR3 reads CASSSLTGLQETQYF. The CDR3, as DNA: TGTGCCAGCAGCTCCCTGACAGGATTACAAGAGACCCAGTACTTC. The chain is built from TRBV7-9 and TRBJ2-5, with D maybe TRBD1 (6 bases). Trimming took off 4 bases at V and 2 bases at J, with 14 bases between the two ends. Germline V gene lookup returns CDR1 SEHNR and CDR2 FQNEAQ (reference sequence). The CDR3 length is 15 residues.

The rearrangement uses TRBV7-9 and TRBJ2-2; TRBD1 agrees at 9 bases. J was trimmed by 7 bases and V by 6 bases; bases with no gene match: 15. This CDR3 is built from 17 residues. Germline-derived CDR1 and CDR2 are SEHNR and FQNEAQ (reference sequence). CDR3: CASRQNSGTGYHGELFF. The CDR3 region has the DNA TGTGCCAGCAGACAAAATTCCGGGACAGGGTATCACGGGGAGCTGTTTTTT. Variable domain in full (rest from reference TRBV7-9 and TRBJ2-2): DTGVSQNPRHKITKRGQNVTFRCDPISEHNRLYWYRQTLGQGPEFLTYFQNEAQLEKSRLLSDRFSAERPKGSFSTLEIQRTEQGDSAMYLCASRQNSGTGYHGELFFGEGSRLTVL.

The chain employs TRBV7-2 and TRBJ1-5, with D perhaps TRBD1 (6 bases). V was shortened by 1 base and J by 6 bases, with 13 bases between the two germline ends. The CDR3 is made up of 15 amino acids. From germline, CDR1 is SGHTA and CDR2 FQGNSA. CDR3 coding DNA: TGTGCCAGCAGCTTAGGGGGGCCGGGGGGTCAGCCCCAGCATTTT. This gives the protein CASSLGGPGGQPQHF.

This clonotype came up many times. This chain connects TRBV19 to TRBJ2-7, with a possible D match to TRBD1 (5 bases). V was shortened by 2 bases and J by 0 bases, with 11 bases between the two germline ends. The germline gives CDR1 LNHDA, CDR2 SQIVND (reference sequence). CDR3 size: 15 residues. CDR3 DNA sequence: TGTGCCAGTAGTATATCCCCGCAGGGCTCCTACGAGCAGTACTTC. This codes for CASSISPQGSYEQYF. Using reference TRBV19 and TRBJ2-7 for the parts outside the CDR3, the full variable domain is DGGITQSPKYLFRKEGQNVTLSCEQNLNHDAMYWYRQDPGQGLRLIYYSQIVNDFQKGDIAEGYSVSREKKESFPLTVTSAQKNPTAFYLCASSISPQGSYEQYFGPGTRLTVT.

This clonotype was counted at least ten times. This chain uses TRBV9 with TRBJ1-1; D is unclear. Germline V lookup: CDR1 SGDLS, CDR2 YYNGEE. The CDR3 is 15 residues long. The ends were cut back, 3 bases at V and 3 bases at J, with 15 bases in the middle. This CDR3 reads CASSGGKGGDTEAFF. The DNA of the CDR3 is TGTGCCAGCAGCGGTGGAAAGGGTGGGGACACTGAAGCTTTCTTT.

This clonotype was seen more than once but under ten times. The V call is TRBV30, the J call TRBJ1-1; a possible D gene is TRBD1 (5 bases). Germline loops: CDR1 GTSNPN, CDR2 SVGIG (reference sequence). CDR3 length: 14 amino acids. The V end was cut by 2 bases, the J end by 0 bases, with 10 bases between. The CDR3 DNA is TGTGCCTGGAGTTGGGGCAGGCTGAACACTGAAGCTTTCTTT. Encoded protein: CAWSWGRLNTEAFF.